A selection of T cell receptor beta chains follows, all from one sample in a study of blood T cells in healthy people across ages. TCRdb passed the 5' RACE reads through MiXCR, listing each CDR3 protein once. Among 650,000 to 800,000 distinct CDR3 sequences, roughly half were seen once, and the ten largest hold roughly 14%. The sample taken for sequencing was blood. The receptors come from a woman older than 75 in good health. Each CDR3 is given with its conserved first and last residue. Fields, in order: V gene, clone size, D gene, J gene, CDR3 DNA, CDR3 protein. D genes are given only for firm matches. Size values are once, few and many counts, or a class for expanded clones, and some rows have none.

>TRBV10-3|NA|NA|TRBJ1-1
TGTGCCATCAGTGAGCCGATGGGGGCGAGGAGGCTGAACACTGAAGCTTTCTTT
CAISEPMGARRLNTEAFF
>TRBV12-3/TRBV12-4|many|NA|TRBJ2-1
TGTGCCAGCAGTTTGGTAGGAGGTAGGGGCGAGCAGTTCTTC
CASSLVGGRGEQFF
>TRBV29-1|NA|TRBD1|TRBJ1-2
TGCAGCGTTCAGGACAGGGGTCGGAGCTATGGCTACACCTTC
CSVQDRGRSYGYTF
>TRBV29-1|many|TRBD2|TRBJ2-5
TGCAGCGTTCGAAGCGGGACCCAAGAGACCCAGTACTTC
CSVRSGTQETQYF
>TRBV5-1|NA|TRBD1|TRBJ1-2
TGCGCCAGCAGCTTGAGACAGGGGGCTGGCTACACCTTC
CASSLRQGAGYTF
>TRBV20-1|many|NA|TRBJ1-6
TGCAGTGCTAGATTCTCGGCCTCATATAATTCACCCCTCCACTTT
CSARFSASYNSPLHF
>TRBV20-1|once|TRBD2|TRBJ2-1
TGCAGTGCAGAGACTAGCGGCTACAATGAGCAGTTCTTC
CSAETSGYNEQFF
>TRBV4-3|NA|TRBD1|TRBJ1-2
TGCGCCAGCAGCCAAGATATGACAGGGGATGGCTACACCTTC
CASSQDMTGDGYTF
>TRBV28|many|TRBD2|TRBJ2-1
TGTGCCAGCAGCCGGACTAGCGGACACTCCTACAATGAGCAGTTCTTC
CASSRTSGHSYNEQFF
>TRBV4-2|few|NA|TRBJ2-3
TGTGCCAGCAGCCAATATGGGACAGGCCTAGCGGGTAGAGATACGCAGTATTTT
CASSQYGTGLAGRDTQYF
>TRBV6-1|few|NA|TRBJ1-1
TGTGCCAGCAGTGAACCGGGGGGGGGCACAACTGAAGCTTTCTTT
CASSEPGGGTTEAFF
>TRBV7-9|NA|TRBD1|TRBJ1-1
TGTGCCAGCAGCCCGCGTCCCGGGACAGGGGGGGTCACTGAAGCTTTCTTT
CASSPRPGTGGVTEAFF
>TRBV27|NA|NA|TRBJ2-7
TGTGCCGGCAGTCCAAGGAATTTAAACTCCTACAATGAGCAGTACTTC
CAGSPRNLNSYNEQYF
>TRBV12-3/TRBV12-4|many|NA|TRBJ2-3
TGTGCCAGCAGTAGAGGGATGGCAGATACGCAGTATTTT
CASSRGMADTQYF
>TRBV27|NA|NA|TRBJ2-1
TGTGCCAGCAGAGGGATAGTTCAAGAGACCCAGTTCTTC
CASRGIVQETQFF
>TRBV12-3/TRBV12-4|NA|NA|TRBJ2-3
TGTGCCAGCAGCCAGACCTTTGGGACGACGGCGCAGTATTTT
CASSQTFGTTAQYF
>TRBV5-1|few|TRBD2|TRBJ2-1
TGCGCCAGCAGCTTCTCCCCTCTAGCGGGAGTGGGCAATGAGCAGTTCTTC
CASSFSPLAGVGNEQFF
>TRBV29-1|NA|TRBD1|TRBJ1-5
TGCAGCGTTGCTATCCCAGGGGGTAGCAATCAGCCCCAGCATTTT
CSVAIPGGSNQPQHF
>TRBV5-1|once|TRBD1|TRBJ2-1
TGCGCCAGCAGCATTTTAACAGGGGAAGGGGGGCAGTTCTTC
CASSILTGEGGQFF
>TRBV14|NA|NA|TRBJ1-1
TGTGCCAGCAGCCATGGGCTCGTATTGGGGAACACTGAAGCTTTCTTT
CASSHGLVLGNTEAFF
>TRBV29-1|NA|NA|TRBJ1-1
TGCAGCGTTGACGCAGGGATGCACACTGAAGCTTTCTTT
CSVDAGMHTEAFF
>TRBV9|NA|NA|TRBJ2-1
TGTGCCAGCAGCGAGAGGCAGCCGGCGGCTTCGGCCGGGAATGAGCAGTTCTTC
CASSERQPAASAGNEQFF
>TRBV6-5|many|TRBD2|TRBJ2-1
TGTGCCAGCAGTTACACTAGCGGTATAAACAATGAGCAGTTCTTC
CASSYTSGINNEQFF
>TRBV2|many|TRBD2|TRBJ2-3
TGTGCCAGCAGCCGGGGGGGACTAGCAAAGTCCAATACGCAGTATTTT
CASSRGGLAKSNTQYF
>TRBV12-3/TRBV12-4|NA|NA|TRBJ2-3
NA
CASSLLLSKRRYF
>TRBV5-1|few|TRBD2|TRBJ2-5
TGCGCCAGCAGCTTGGATAGCGGGGAGGAGACCCAGTACTTC
CASSLDSGEETQYF
>TRBV11-3|NA|TRBD1|TRBJ2-2
TGTGCCAGCAGCTTCCGGACAGGGGACACCGGGGAGCTGTTTTTT
CASSFRTGDTGELFF
>TRBV2|NA|NA|TRBJ2-2
TGTGCCAGCAGTGAGATCACCGGGGAGCTGTTTTTT
CASSEITGELFF
>TRBV7-3|few|NA|TRBJ2-5
TGTGCCAGCAGCTTAACCGCGGGTGCCGGCGAGACCCAGTACTTC
CASSLTAGAGETQYF
>TRBV4-3|NA|TRBD1|TRBJ1-5
TGCGCCAGCAGCCAAGGGGTGACAGGGGGCCGGGGGAATCAGCCCCAGCATTTT
CASSQGVTGGRGNQPQHF
>TRBV4-1|NA|TRBD2|TRBJ2-1
TGCGCCAGCAGCCATTCAGCGGGGGGGCGCAATGAGCAGTTCTTC
CASSHSAGGRNEQFF
>TRBV20-1|NA|TRBD2|TRBJ2-7
TGCAGTGCTAGTCGCCCGGGACTAGCGCCGTACGAGCAGTACTTC
CSASRPGLAPYEQYF
>TRBV6-5|NA|NA|TRBJ2-7
TGTGTCAGCAGTTACTCGAATAGCGGACGGGAACCCTACGAGCAGTACTTC
CVSSYSNSGREPYEQYF
>TRBV20-1|NA|NA|TRBJ1-5
TGCAGTGCAAGAGGGGAGGGGAGCGAGCCCCAGCATTTT
CSARGEGSEPQHF
>TRBV29-1|many|NA|TRBJ2-5
TGCAGCGTTGTAAGGGGAACCCAAGAGACCCAGTACTTC
CSVVRGTQETQYF
>TRBV29-1|NA|NA|TRBJ2-2
TGCAGCGTTGCTCACCTCACCGGGGAGCTGTTTTTT
CSVAHLTGELFF
>TRBV7-6|NA|TRBD2|TRBJ2-1
TGTGCCAGCAGAGGGACTAGTAGTGAGCAGTTCTTC
CASRGTSSEQFF
>TRBV12-3/TRBV12-4|NA|NA|TRBJ2-5
TGTGCCAGCAGAAGGAGATCGCAAGAGACCCAGTACTTC
CASRRRSQETQYF
>TRBV27|NA|NA|TRBJ2-5
TGTGCCAGCAGTTCCATCCCTGTTAGTGGGGTCGTTGAGACCCAGTACTTC
CASSSIPVSGVVETQYF
>TRBV20-1|few|NA|TRBJ2-3
TGCAGTCCCCCACCGCCGGGTTTCACAGATACGCAGTATTTT
CSPPPPGFTDTQYF
>TRBV11-2|few|NA|TRBJ2-3
TGTGCCAGCAGCCACCGGCTCAGTGAGCAGTATTTT
CASSHRLSEQYF
>TRBV6-5|NA|NA|TRBJ2-5
TGTGCCTGCAGTTTGAGAGGGCGACAAGAGACCCAGTACTTT
CACSLRGRQETQYF
>TRBV13|NA|TRBD2|TRBJ2-4
TGTGCCAGCAGCCCCCTCGGGGGGGACATTCAGTACTTC
CASSPLGGDIQYF
>TRBV28|NA|TRBD2|TRBJ2-3
TGTGCCAGCAGGGCGGGCGGGGGTGGAGATACGCAGTATTTT
CASRAGGGGDTQYF
>TRBV12-3/TRBV12-4|NA|TRBD1|TRBJ1-2
TGTGCCAGCTTACTTGGACAGGAATTCGACTGCACCTTC
CASLLGQEFDCTF
>TRBV2|NA|TRBD2|TRBJ2-3
TGTGCCAGCAGTGAAGGACTAGCAGGGAAGGATACGCAGTATTTT
CASSEGLAGKDTQYF
>TRBV19|few|NA|TRBJ1-5
TGTGCCAGTAGTATCACCACGGGAAATCAGCCCCAGCATTTT
CASSITTGNQPQHF
>TRBV5-1|many|NA|TRBJ2-2
TGCGCCAGCAGCCAGGACCCGACATCCATATCCGGGGAGCTGTTTTTT
CASSQDPTSISGELFF